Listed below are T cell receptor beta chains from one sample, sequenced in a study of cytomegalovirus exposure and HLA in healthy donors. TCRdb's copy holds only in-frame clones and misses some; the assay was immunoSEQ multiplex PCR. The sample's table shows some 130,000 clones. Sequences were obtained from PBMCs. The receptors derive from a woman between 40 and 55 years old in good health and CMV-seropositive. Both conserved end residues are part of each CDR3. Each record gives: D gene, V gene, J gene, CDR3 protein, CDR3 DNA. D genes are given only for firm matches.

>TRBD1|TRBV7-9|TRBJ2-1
CASSLLNRGDEQFF
TGTGCCAGCAGCTTATTGAACAGGGGCGATGAGCAGTTCTTC
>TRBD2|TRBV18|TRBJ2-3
CASSPNPSGATDTQYF
TGTGCCAGCTCACCTAACCCTAGCGGGGCCACAGATACGCAGTATTTT
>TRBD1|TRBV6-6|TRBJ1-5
CASSTGTGFQPQHF
TGTGCCAGCAGTACCGGGACAGGGTTTCAGCCCCAGCATTTT
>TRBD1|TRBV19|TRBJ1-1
CASSTATGTGEAFF
TGTGCCAGTAGTACCGCAACCGGGACAGGGGAAGCTTTCTTT
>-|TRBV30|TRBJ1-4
CAWSPTGRGEKLFF
TGTGCCTGGAGTCCCACAGGGCGAGGAGAAAAACTGTTTTTT
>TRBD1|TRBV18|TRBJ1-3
CASSPLRQGDSGNTIYF
TGTGCCAGCTCACCACTACGACAGGGGGACTCTGGAAACACCATATATTTT
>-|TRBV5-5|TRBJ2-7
CASTFQEARYEQYF
TGTGCCAGCACCTTTCAGGAGGCCAGGTACGAGCAGTACTTC
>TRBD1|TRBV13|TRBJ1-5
CASSSGGQLNQPQHF
TGTGCCAGCAGCTCAGGGGGACAGCTGAATCAGCCCCAGCATTTT
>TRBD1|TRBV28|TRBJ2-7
CASSLGATGNEQYF
TGTGCCAGCAGTTTAGGGGCGACAGGGAACGAGCAGTACTTC
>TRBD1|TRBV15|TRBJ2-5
CATSRLTQTGSKETQYF
TGTGCCACCAGCAGGCTTACACAGACAGGGTCTAAGGAGACCCAGTACTTC
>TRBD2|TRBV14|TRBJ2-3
CASSERLAEGTDTQYF
TGTGCCAGCAGCGAGAGACTAGCGGAGGGCACAGATACGCAGTATTTT
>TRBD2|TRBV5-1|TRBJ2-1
CASSPTGGPLDEQFF
TGCGCCAGCAGCCCTACGGGAGGGCCATTGGATGAGCAGTTCTTC
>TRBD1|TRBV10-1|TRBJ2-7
CASSVTGDATYEQYF
TGCGCCAGCAGCGTAACAGGGGACGCTACCTACGAGCAGTACTTC
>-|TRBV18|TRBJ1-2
CASSRLDGYTF
TGTGCCAGCTCAAGACTGGATGGCTACACCTTC
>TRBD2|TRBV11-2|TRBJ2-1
CASSSTSSYNEQFF
TGTGCCAGCAGCTCGACTAGCTCGTACAATGAGCAGTTCTTC
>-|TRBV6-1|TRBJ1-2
CASSDNNRNGYTF
TGTGCCAGCAGTGACAATAACAGGAATGGCTACACCTTC
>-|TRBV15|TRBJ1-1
CATSRGPGAGHRLFTEAFF
TGTGCCACCAGCAGAGGACCTGGGGCAGGACATCGTCTCTTCACTGAAGCTTTCTTT
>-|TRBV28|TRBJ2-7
CASRISGVSYEQYF
TGTGCCAGCAGAATTAGCGGTGTCTCCTACGAGCAGTACTTC
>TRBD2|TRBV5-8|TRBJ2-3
CASSFQGLAGPGPDTQYF
TGTGCCAGCAGCTTCCAGGGACTAGCGGGACCTGGGCCAGATACGCAGTATTTT
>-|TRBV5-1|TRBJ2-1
CASSLEPSLYNEQFF
TGCGCCAGCAGCTTGGAGCCGTCGTTATACAATGAGCAGTTCTTC
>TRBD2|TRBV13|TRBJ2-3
CASSSGLAGYTQYF
TGTGCCAGCAGCTCGGGACTAGCGGGTTATACGCAGTATTTT
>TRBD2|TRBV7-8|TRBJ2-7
CASTQPGGLDEQYF
TGTGCCAGCACGCAGCCGGGAGGGCTCGACGAGCAGTACTTC
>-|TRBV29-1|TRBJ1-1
CSVATGLSTEAFF
TGCAGCGTTGCTACAGGCCTGAGCACTGAAGCTTTCTTT
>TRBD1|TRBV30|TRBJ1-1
CAWRPAGQGRTEAFF
TGTGCCTGGAGACCGGCGGGACAGGGGCGCACTGAAGCTTTCTTT
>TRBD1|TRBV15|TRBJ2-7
CATSRVGTGKRVEQYF
TGTGCCACCAGCAGAGTGGGGACAGGGAAGAGGGTCGAGCAGTACTTC
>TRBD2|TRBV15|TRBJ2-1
CATSRDRWLAGGYEQFF
TGTGCCACCAGCAGAGATCGATGGCTAGCGGGAGGGTATGAGCAGTTCTTC
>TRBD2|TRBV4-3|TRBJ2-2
CASSYKISGKVDTGELFF
TGCGCCAGCAGCTACAAGATTAGCGGGAAGGTGGACACCGGGGAGCTGTTTTTT
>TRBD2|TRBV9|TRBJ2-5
CASSPTSGRETQYF
TGTGCCAGCAGCCCGACTAGCGGGAGAGAGACCCAGTACTTC
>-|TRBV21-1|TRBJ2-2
CASFESPVAPGELFF
TGTGCCAGCTTTGAGAGCCCCGTCGCCCCCGGGGAGCTGTTTTTT
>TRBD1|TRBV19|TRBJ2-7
CASSLDREITEQYF
TGTGCCAGTAGTCTGGACAGGGAAATAACCGAGCAGTACTTC
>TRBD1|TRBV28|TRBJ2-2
CASSRDRGTWTNTGELFF
TGTGCCAGCAGTAGGGACAGGGGGACTTGGACGAACACCGGGGAGCTGTTTTTT
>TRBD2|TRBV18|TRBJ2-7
CASSPRPSGYEQYF
TGTGCCAGCTCACCAAGGCCTAGCGGCTACGAGCAGTACTTC
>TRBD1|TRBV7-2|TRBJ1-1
CASSLSPRTGGTEAFF
TGTGCCAGCAGCTTATCCCCGCGGACAGGGGGCACTGAAGCTTTCTTT
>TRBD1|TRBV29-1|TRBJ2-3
CSVGQGLDTQYF
TGCAGCGTTGGACAGGGTTTGGATACGCAGTATTTT
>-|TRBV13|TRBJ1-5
CASSLGQGTSNQPQHF
TGTGCCAGCAGCTTAGGGCAGGGGACGAGCAATCAGCCCCAGCATTTT
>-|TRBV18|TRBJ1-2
CASLEQGSDGYTF
TGTGCCAGCTTAGAGCAGGGAAGCGATGGCTACACCTTC
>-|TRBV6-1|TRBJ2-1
CASSGPPGSYNEQFF
TGTGCCAGCAGTGGGCCCCCAGGCTCCTACAATGAGCAGTTCTTC
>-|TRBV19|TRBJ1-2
CASSITPQGGNYGYTF
TGTGCCAGTAGTATAACTCCGCAGGGTGGTAACTATGGCTACACCTTC
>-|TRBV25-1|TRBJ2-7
CASSGGAAGGSEQYF
TGTGCCAGCAGTGGGGGGGCGGCAGGGGGGAGCGAGCAGTACTTC
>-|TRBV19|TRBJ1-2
CASSIVGAAYGYTF
TGTGCCAGTAGTATAGTGGGAGCAGCTTATGGCTACACCTTC
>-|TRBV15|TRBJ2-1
CATSREYYGNEQFF
TGTGCCACCAGCAGAGAGTACTATGGAAATGAGCAGTTCTTC
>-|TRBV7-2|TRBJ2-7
CASSLWQALYF
TGTGCCAGCAGCTTATGGCAGGCTTTGTACTTC
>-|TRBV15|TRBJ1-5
CATSRSLTGSNQPQHF
TGTGCCACCAGCAGATCTTTGACGGGTAGCAATCAGCCCCAGCATTTT
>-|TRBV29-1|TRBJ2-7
CSVDPGGIGEQYF
TGCAGCGTTGATCCTGGCGGGATCGGGGAGCAGTACTTC
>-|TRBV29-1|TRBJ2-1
CSGLRDANEQFF
TGCAGCGGTCTCCGAGATGCGAATGAGCAGTTCTTC
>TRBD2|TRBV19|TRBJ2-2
CASSIVGLAGGTPGELFF
TGTGCCAGTAGTATAGTGGGACTAGCGGGAGGAACCCCCGGGGAGCTGTTTTTT
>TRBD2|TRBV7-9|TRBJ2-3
CASSSSGRGSTDTQYF
TGTGCCAGCAGCTCTAGCGGGAGGGGAAGCACAGATACGCAGTATTTT
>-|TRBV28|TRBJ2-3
CASSRGTDTQYF
TGTGCCAGCAGTCGAGGCACAGATACGCAGTATTTT
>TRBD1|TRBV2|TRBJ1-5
CASRGQSNQPQHF
TGTGCCAGCAGGGGACAGAGCAATCAGCCCCAGCATTTT
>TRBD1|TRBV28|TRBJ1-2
CASSEQGARYGYTF
TGTGCCAGCAGTGAGCAGGGGGCGCGATATGGCTACACCTTC
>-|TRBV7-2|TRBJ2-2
CASSSQGLPTGELFF
TGTGCCAGCAGCTCCCAGGGACTGCCTACTGGGGAGCTGTTTTTT
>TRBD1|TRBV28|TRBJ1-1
CASRQTGDNTEAFF
TGTGCCAGCAGGCAGACAGGGGATAACACTGAAGCTTTCTTT
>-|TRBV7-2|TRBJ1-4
CASSLGQKGEKLFF
TGTGCCAGCAGCTTAGGACAGAAAGGTGAAAAACTGTTTTTT
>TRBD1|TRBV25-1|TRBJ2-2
CASSVSGTGRTGELFF
TGTGCCAGCAGTGTTTCTGGGACAGGGAGGACCGGGGAGCTGTTTTTT
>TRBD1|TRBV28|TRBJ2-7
CASSPQEGQGWEQYF
TGTGCCAGCAGCCCGCAGGAGGGACAGGGGTGGGAGCAGTACTTC